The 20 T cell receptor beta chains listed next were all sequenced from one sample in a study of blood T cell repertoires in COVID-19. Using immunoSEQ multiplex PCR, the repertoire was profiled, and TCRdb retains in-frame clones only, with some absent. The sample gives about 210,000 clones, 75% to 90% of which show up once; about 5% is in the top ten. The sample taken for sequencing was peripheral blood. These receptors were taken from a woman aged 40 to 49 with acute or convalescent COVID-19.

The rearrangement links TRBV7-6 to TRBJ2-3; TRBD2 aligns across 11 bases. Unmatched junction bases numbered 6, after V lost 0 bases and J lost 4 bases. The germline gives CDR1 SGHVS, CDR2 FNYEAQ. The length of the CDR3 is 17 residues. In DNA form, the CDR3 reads TGTGCCAGCAGCTTAGCACTAGCGGGGGATCCAGCAGATACGCAGTATTTT. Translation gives CASSLALAGDPADTQYF.

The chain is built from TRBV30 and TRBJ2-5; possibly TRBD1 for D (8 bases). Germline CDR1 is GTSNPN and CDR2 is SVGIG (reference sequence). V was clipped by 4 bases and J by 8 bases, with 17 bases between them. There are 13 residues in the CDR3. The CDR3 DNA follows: TGTGCCTGGATTACAGGGGGGGCCGCCACCCAGTACTTC. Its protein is CAWITGGAATQYF.

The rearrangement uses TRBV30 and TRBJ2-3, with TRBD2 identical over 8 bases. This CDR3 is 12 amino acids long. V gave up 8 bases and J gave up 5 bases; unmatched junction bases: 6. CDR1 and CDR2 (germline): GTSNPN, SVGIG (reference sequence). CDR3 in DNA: TGTGCCGGACGGGGGGGGGTAGATACGCAGTATTTT. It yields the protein CAGRGGVDTQYF.

Here the CDR3 reads CAAATGVGTEAFF. The CDR3 coding sequence is TGTGCCGCTGCGACGGGGGTGGGCACTGAAGCTTTCTTT. The V gene is TRBV10-3, the J gene TRBJ1-1, with D possibly matching TRBD1 (5 bases). The germline V and J ends were trimmed by 11 bases and 4 bases, with 17 bases remaining between them. There are 13 residues in the CDR3. Per the germline V gene, CDR1 is ENHRY and CDR2 is SYGVKD.

CDR3 loop: CASSSRDKNTGELFF. The CDR3, as DNA: TGTGCCAGCAGCTCTCGGGACAAGAACACCGGGGAGCTGTTTTTT. This chain links TRBV11-3 with TRBJ2-2, with D maybe TRBD1 (6 bases). Trimming removed 4 bases at V and 1 base at J, with 10 bases between. The germline CDR1 and CDR2 sequences are SGHNT and YENEEA. The CDR3 consists of 15 residues.

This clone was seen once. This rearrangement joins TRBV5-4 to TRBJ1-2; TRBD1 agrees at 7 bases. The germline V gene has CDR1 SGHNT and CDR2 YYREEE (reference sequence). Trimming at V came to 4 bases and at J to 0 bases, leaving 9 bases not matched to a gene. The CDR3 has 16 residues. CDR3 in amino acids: CASSLGQSGTNYGYTF. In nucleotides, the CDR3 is TGTGCCAGCAGCCTGGGACAGTCAGGAACTAACTATGGCTACACCTTC.

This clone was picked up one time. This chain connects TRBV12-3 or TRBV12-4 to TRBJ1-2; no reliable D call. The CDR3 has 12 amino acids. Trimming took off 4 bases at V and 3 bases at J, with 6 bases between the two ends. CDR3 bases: TGTGCCAGCAGTTCAGGCGACTATGGCTACACCTTC. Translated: CASSSGDYGYTF.

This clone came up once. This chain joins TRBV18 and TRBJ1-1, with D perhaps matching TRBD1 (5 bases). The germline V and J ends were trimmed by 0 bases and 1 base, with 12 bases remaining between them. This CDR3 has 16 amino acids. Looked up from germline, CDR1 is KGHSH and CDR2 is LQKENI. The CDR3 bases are TGTGCCAGCTCACCACCGCAAGGAGGGGAGAACACTGAAGCTTTCTTT. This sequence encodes CASSPPQGGENTEAFF.

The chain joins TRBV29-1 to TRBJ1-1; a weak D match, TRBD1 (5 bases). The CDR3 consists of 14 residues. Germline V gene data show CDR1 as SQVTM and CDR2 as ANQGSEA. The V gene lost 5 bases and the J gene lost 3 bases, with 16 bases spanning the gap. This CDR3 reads CSVPGGGVDTEAFF. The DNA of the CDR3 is TGCAGCGTTCCCGGGGGGGGTGTGGACACTGAAGCTTTCTTT. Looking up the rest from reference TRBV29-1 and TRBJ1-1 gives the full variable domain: SAVISQKPSRDICQRGTSLTIQCQVDSQVTMMFWYRQQPGQSLTLIATANQGSEATYESGFVIDKFPISRPNLTFSTLTVSNMSPEDSSIYLCSVPGGGVDTEAFFGQGTRLTVV.

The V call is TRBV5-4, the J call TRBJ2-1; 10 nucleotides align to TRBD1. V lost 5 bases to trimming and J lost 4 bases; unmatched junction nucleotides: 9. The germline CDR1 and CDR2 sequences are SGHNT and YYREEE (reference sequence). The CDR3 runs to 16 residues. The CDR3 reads CASSLPPGQGYNEQFF. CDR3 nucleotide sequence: TGTGCCAGCAGTCTACCCCCGGGACAGGGGTACAATGAGCAGTTCTTC.

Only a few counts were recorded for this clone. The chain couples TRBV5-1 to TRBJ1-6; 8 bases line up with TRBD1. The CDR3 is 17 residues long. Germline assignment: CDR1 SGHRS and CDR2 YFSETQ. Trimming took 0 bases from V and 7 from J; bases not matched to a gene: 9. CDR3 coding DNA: TGCGCCAGCAGCTTGGCGTATTATGACAGGGGAAATTCACCCCTCCACTTT. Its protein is CASSLAYYDRGNSPLHF. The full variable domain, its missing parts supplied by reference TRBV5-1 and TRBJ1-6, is KAGVTQTPRYLIKTRGQQVTLSCSPISGHRSVSWYQQTPGQGLQFLFEYFSETQRNKGNFPGRFSGRQFSNSRSEMNVSTLELGDSALYLCASSLAYYDRGNSPLHFGNGTRLTVT.

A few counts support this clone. The CDR3 sequence: CASSWDRGSEKLFF. The DNA for the CDR3 is TGTGCCAGCAGCTGGGACAGGGGGAGTGAAAAACTGTTTTTT. V gene TRBV5-6 combines with J gene TRBJ1-4; TRBD1 matches 11 bases. Germline values: CDR1 SGHDT, CDR2 YYEEEE. The V segment lost 3 bases and the J segment 7 bases; nucleotides outside the gene matches: 2. The CDR3 length is 14 residues.

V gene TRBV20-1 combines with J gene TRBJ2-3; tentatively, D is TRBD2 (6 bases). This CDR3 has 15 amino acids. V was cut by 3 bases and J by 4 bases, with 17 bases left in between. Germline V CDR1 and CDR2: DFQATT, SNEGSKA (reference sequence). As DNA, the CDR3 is TGCAGTGCTAGTCATTCGGGGGAAGGAGCAGATACGCAGTATTTT. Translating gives CSASHSGEGADTQYF.

DNA for the CDR3: TGTGCCAGCAGCCCGCCTAGTAACCTGAACACCGGGGAGCTGTTTTTT. Amino acids: CASSPPSNLNTGELFF. V is TRBV7-2 and J is TRBJ2-2; unclear D gene. V was clipped by 5 bases and J by 1 base, with 14 bases between them. This CDR3 has 16 residues. Germline V gene lookup returns CDR1 SGHTA and CDR2 FQGNSA. The whole variable domain, remainder taken from reference TRBV7-2 and TRBJ2-2, is GAGVSQSPSNKVTEKGKDVELRCDPISGHTALYWYRQSLGQGLEFLIYFQGNSAPDKSGLPSDRFSAERTGGSVSTLTIQRTQQEDSAVYLCASSPPSNLNTGELFFGEGSRLTVL.

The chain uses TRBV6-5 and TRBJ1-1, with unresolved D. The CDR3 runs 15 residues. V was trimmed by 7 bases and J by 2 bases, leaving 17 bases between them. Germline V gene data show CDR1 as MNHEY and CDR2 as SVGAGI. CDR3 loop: CASTRVWQANTEAFF. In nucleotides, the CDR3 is TGTGCCAGCACGCGCGTGTGGCAGGCCAACACTGAAGCTTTCTTT.

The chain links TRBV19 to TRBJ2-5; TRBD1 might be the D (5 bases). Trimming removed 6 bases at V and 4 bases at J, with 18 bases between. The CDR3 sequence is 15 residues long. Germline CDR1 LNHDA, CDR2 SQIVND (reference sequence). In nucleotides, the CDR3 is TGTGCCAGTAGGGTCAGGGATCCCATGGTAGAGACCCAGTACTTC. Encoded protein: CASRVRDPMVETQYF. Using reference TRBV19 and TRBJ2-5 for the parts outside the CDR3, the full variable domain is DGGITQSPKYLFRKEGQNVTLSCEQNLNHDAMYWYRQDPGQGLRLIYYSQIVNDFQKGDIAEGYSVSREKKESFPLTVTSAQKNPTAFYLCASRVRDPMVETQYFGPGTRLLVL.

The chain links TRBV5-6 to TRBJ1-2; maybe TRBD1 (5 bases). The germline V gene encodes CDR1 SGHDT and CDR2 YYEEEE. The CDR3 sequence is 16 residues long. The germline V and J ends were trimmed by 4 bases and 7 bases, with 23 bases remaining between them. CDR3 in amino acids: CASSRQYLDNSGGYTF. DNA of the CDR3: TGTGCCAGCAGCAGACAGTACTTAGATAACTCGGGTGGCTACACCTTC.

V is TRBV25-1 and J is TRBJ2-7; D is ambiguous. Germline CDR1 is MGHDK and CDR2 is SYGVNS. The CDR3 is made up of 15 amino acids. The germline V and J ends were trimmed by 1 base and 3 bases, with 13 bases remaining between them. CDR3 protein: CASSEFGQASYEQYV. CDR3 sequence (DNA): TGTGCCAGCAGTGAATTTGGGCAGGCGAGCTACGAGCAGTACGTC.

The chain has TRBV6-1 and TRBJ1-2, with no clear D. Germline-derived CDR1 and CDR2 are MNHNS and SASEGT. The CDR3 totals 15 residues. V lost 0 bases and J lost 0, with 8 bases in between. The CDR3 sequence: CASSEAPSSNYGYTF. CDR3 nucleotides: TGTGCCAGCAGTGAAGCACCGAGTTCTAACTATGGCTACACCTTC.

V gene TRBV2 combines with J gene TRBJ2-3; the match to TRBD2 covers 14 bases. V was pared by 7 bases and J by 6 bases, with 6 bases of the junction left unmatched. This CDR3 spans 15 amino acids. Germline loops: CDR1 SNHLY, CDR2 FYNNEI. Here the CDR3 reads CASNRGLAGADTQYF. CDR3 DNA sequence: TGTGCCAGCAACCGGGGACTAGCGGGGGCGGATACGCAGTATTTT. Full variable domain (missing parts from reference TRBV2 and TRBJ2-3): EPEVTQTPSHQVTQMGQEVILRCVPISNHLYFYWYRQILGQKVEFLVSFYNNEISEKSEIFDDQFSVERPDGSNFTLKIRSTKLEDSAMYFCASNRGLAGADTQYFGPGTRLTVL.